The 20 T cell receptor beta chains below were found in one sample sequenced in a study of T-cell memory formation after mild COVID-19. One entry per CDR3 protein results from TCRdb running MiXCR on the 5' RACE reads. Here the sample spans a few hundred thousand distinct CDR3 sequences, 20% to 25% being singletons. The sequencing input was PBMCs or a T cell subset sorted from them (not recorded which). These receptors were taken from an adult woman who had mild COVID-19 (a few samples of this study predate the infection). Cell type and time point are not known.

The chain carries TRBV11-2 and TRBJ2-1; 8 bases match TRBD1. Germline V gives CDR1 SGHAT, CDR2 FQNNGV. This CDR3 comprises 15 residues. The V gene end was trimmed by 3 bases and the J gene end by 2 bases; junction bases not matched to a gene: 3. CDR3 loop: CASSFQGATYNEQFF. The DNA of the CDR3 is TGTGCCAGCAGCTTTCAGGGGGCTACCTACAATGAGCAGTTCTTC.

V gene TRBV29-1 combines with J gene TRBJ1-1; no firm D call. The CDR3 has 10 residues. Trimming removed 6 bases from V and 8 bases from J, with 10 bases in between. Germline V CDR1 and CDR2: SQVTM, ANQGSEA. CDR3 bases: TGCAGCGTAGTGACGGGCGAAGCTTTCTTT. This gives the protein CSVVTGEAFF.

This chain's CDR3 is CSARESRGVDGYTF. In DNA form, the CDR3 reads TGCAGTGCTAGAGAAAGCAGGGGGGTTGATGGCTACACCTTC. The chain combines TRBV20-1 with TRBJ1-2, with 7 bases matching TRBD1. CDR1 DFQATT and CDR2 SNEGSKA come from the germline V gene (reference sequence). This CDR3 region has 14 residues. J was trimmed by 6 bases and V by 0 bases; bases with no gene match: 7.

The rearrangement uses TRBV12-3 or TRBV12-4 and TRBJ1-5, with a tentative D call TRBD1 (6 bases). The V gene lost 4 bases and the J gene lost 4 bases, with 14 bases spanning the gap. The CDR3 is made up of 15 amino acids. DNA of the CDR3: TGTGCCAGCAGTTCCGGAAGGGACAAAAATCAGCCCCAGCATTTT. Its translation is CASSSGRDKNQPQHF.

The V gene is TRBV4-3, the J gene TRBJ1-1; D remains ambiguous. The CDR3 is 13 amino acids. Germline CDR1 and CDR2: LGHNA and YSLEER. Deletions cut 2 bases from V and 4 bases from J, with 8 bases between. The CDR3 loop is CASSQLRSTEAFF. The DNA for the CDR3 is TGCGCCAGCAGCCAACTGAGGAGCACTGAAGCTTTCTTT.

The CDR3 nucleotides read TGTGCCAGCAGTTACCACGGGACTACCCAAGAGACCCAGTACTTC. Translated, it gives CASSYHGTTQETQYF. This rearrangement joins TRBV6-5 to TRBJ2-5; the match to TRBD2 covers 7 bases. CDR1 MNHEY and CDR2 SVGAGI come from the germline V gene. CDR3 size: 15 residues. V shed 2 bases, J shed 1 base, and the junction held 4 bases outside the gene matches.

Only a few counts were recorded for this clonotype. This chain uses TRBV29-1 with TRBJ1-4; D not certain. There are 11 residues in the CDR3. The V end lost 4 bases, the J end lost 8 bases, and 8 bases lay between the germline ends. Germline-derived CDR1 and CDR2 are SQVTM and ANQGSEA. CDR3 in DNA: TGCAGCGTTGGGAAGGACGAAAAACTGTTTTTT. This codes for CSVGKDEKLFF.

Many counts were recorded for this clonotype. This chain connects TRBV5-1 to TRBJ1-6; D gene uncertain. Germline assignment: CDR1 SGHRS and CDR2 YFSETQ. The CDR3 totals 14 residues. Trimming cost V 4 bases and J 7 bases, with 12 bases left between them. Here the CDR3 reads CASSPSTENSPLHF. The CDR3 DNA reads TGCGCCAGCAGCCCGTCGACGGAGAATTCACCCCTCCACTTT.

This clonotype was seen many times. V is TRBV27 and J is TRBJ2-7, with TRBD2 matching over 9 bases. Germline V gives CDR1 MNHEY, CDR2 SMNVEV (reference sequence). This CDR3 is 16 amino acids long. Losses at the gene ends were 3 bases for V and 4 bases for J; bases not matched to a gene: 10. The CDR3 is CASSFGVGGGAYEQYF. CDR3 coding DNA: TGTGCCAGCAGTTTCGGCGTGGGCGGGGGGGCGTACGAGCAGTACTTC.

This rearrangement joins TRBV12-3 or TRBV12-4 to TRBJ1-2, with D hard to call. This CDR3 region has 24 residues. The V and J ends lost 3 bases and 6 bases respectively, with 44 bases between them. The CDR3 nucleotides read TGTGCCAGCAGTTTCTCGTTTGGCCCGATCGTAGGCTACACCGCAGTGAGGGTCAACCATGGCTACACCTTC. Translated: CASSFSFGPIVGYTAVRVNHGYTF.

This clonotype was counted a few times. J is TRBJ2-3 and V is TRBV5-6; TRBD2 matches 10 bases. In germline, CDR1 is SGHDT, CDR2 YYEEEE. CDR3 length: 16 amino acids. V lost 4 bases, J lost 5 bases, and 10 bases stayed unmatched. As DNA, the CDR3 is TGTGCCAGCAGCGCAACACTAGCGGGGCTGAGAGATACGCAGTATTTT. Translated: CASSATLAGLRDTQYF.

This clonotype was seen at least ten times. This chain links TRBV7-8 with TRBJ2-1; 10 nucleotides match TRBD2. Germline V gene data show CDR1 as SGHVS and CDR2 as FQNEAQ. This CDR3 has 18 residues. The trim removed 4 bases at V and 1 base at J, leaving 10 bases unmatched. The CDR3 protein is CASSSLAGAALSYNEQFF. CDR3 nucleotides: TGTGCCAGCAGCTCCCTAGCGGGGGCCGCACTTTCCTACAATGAGCAGTTCTTC.

The genes are TRBV11-3 and TRBJ2-5; 8 bases map to TRBD1. With V trimmed by 7 bases and J by 1 base, 2 bases remained unmatched. CDR1 is SGHNT, CDR2 YENEEA, per germline. The CDR3 sequence is 13 residues long. CDR3: CASNGQGQETQYF. CDR3 bases: TGTGCCAGCAACGGACAGGGCCAAGAGACCCAGTACTTC.

This clonotype was found a few times. V is TRBV12-3 or TRBV12-4 and J is TRBJ2-2; no reliable D call. The CDR3 is 13 amino acids. Trimming stripped 4 bases from V and 6 bases from J, with 9 bases between. In nucleotides, the CDR3 is TGTGCCAGCAGTTACGGCGTGGCCGGGGAGCTGTTTTTT. This codes for CASSYGVAGELFF.

The chain uses TRBV29-1 and TRBJ2-3; D is unclear. Germline V gives CDR1 SQVTM, CDR2 ANQGSEA. V lost 4 bases to trimming and J lost 2 bases, with 16 bases between them. The CDR3 is 15 residues long. The CDR3 DNA reads as TGCAGCGTTGGTGTCCCTGAGACCTCCACAGATACGCAGTATTTT. Residues: CSVGVPETSTDTQYF.

This clonotype was seen more than once but under ten times. The rearrangement uses TRBV4-1 and TRBJ1-1; tentatively, D is TRBD1 (6 bases). Per the germline V gene, CDR1 is MGHRA and CDR2 is YSYEKL. V lost 5 bases to trimming and J lost 4 bases, with 17 bases between them. This CDR3 spans 15 amino acids. CDR3 sequence reads: CASSSPMEGVTEAFF. The CDR3 DNA is TGCGCCAGCAGCTCTCCTATGGAGGGGGTCACTGAAGCTTTCTTT.

The chain links TRBV19 to TRBJ2-1; possible D gene TRBD1, 5 bases. CDR3 size: 13 residues. Trimming took off 5 bases at V and 9 bases at J, with 14 bases between the two ends. The germline CDR1 and CDR2 sequences are LNHDA and SQIVND (reference sequence). The CDR3: CASSALDRIEQFF. CDR3 nucleotides: TGTGCCAGTAGTGCCTTAGACAGAATTGAGCAGTTCTTC.

CDR3 nucleotide sequence: TGTGCCAGCAGCTCTACAGGGGGCCAGGCCTACGAGCAGTACTTC. It is translated as CASSSTGGQAYEQYF. The J gene is TRBJ2-7, the V gene TRBV7-9; 9 nucleotides line up with TRBD1. V lost 4 bases, J lost 2 bases, and 6 bases stayed unmatched. Germline assignment: CDR1 SEHNR and CDR2 FQNEAQ (reference sequence). The CDR3 has 15 amino acids.

Only a few counts were recorded for this clonotype. This rearrangement joins TRBV11-2 to TRBJ2-2; 8 positions match TRBD1. Germline-derived CDR1 and CDR2 are SGHAT and FQNNGV. V was pared by 5 bases and J by 3 bases, with 17 bases of the junction left unmatched. This CDR3 is 19 amino acids long. CDR3 protein: CASSASTGDLPWDTGELFF. The CDR3 nucleotides are TGTGCCAGCAGCGCATCGACAGGGGACCTGCCGTGGGACACCGGGGAGCTGTTTTTT.

The sample holds a few counts of this clonotype. The chain joins TRBV7-8 to TRBJ2-1, with D unresolved. Between the trimmed V and J ends, which lost 2 bases and 9 bases, there was a span of 14 bases. Germline values: CDR1 SGHVS, CDR2 FQNEAQ. The CDR3 length is 14 residues. CDR3 in amino acids: CASSLNPVPGEQFF. DNA for the CDR3: TGTGCCAGCAGCTTAAATCCAGTCCCGGGTGAGCAGTTCTTC.